These 5 T cell receptor beta chains were all obtained from the same sample, sequenced in a study of T cells in Graves' hyperthyroidism and ophthalmopathy. TCR beta CDR3 regions were amplified from RNA transcripts. First-round RT-PCR of the TCR CDR3 relied on the HTBI primer set. TCRdb redid the calling of the multiplex PCR reads with MiXCR, one entry per CDR3 protein. The data hold 640,000 or so distinct CDR3 sequences, with approximately 15% observed a single time. The sample taken for sequencing was blood. These receptors were collected from a woman aged 40 to 55 with Graves' ophthalmopathy.

In this sample, this clonotype turned up many times. V is TRBV28 and J is TRBJ2-5, with 9 bases identical to TRBD2. The CDR3 spans 16 residues. Germline CDR1 reads MDHEN; CDR2 reads SYDVKM. Germline trimming cut 2 bases from V and 2 bases from J; bases unmatched to any gene: 6. CDR3 loop: CASSLILAGLQETQYF. The CDR3 coding sequence is TGTGCCAGCAGTTTAATCCTAGCGGGACTACAAGAGACCCAGTACTTC. Combining the CDR3 with reference TRBV28 and TRBJ2-5 gives the whole variable domain DVKVTQSSRYLVKRTGEKVFLECVQDMDHENMFWYRQDPGLGLRLIYFSYDVKMKEKGDIPEGYSVSREKKERFSLILESASTNQTSMYLCASSLILAGLQETQYFGPGTRLLVL.

This clonotype was recorded many times. The chain carries TRBV19 and TRBJ2-2; 7 bases fit TRBD1. Germline CDR1 reads LNHDA; CDR2 reads SQIVND (reference sequence). Losses at the gene ends were 1 base for V and 8 bases for J; bases not matched to a gene: 7. The CDR3 is made up of 15 amino acids. CDR3 DNA sequence: TGTGCCAGTAGTATAGGAGGGGGCAGGGAAGGGGAGCTGTTTTTT. This encodes CASSIGGGREGELFF.

This clonotype has ten or more counts. This chain uses TRBV28 with TRBJ2-2; D gene uncertain. Trimming removed 3 bases at V and 0 bases at J, with 11 bases between. The V gene's germline CDR1 is MDHEN and CDR2 SYDVKM. This CDR3 comprises 16 residues. In nucleotides, the CDR3 is TGTGCCAGCAGTTTGGTAACGCCCGCGAACACCGGGGAGCTGTTTTTT. Amino acid sequence: CASSLVTPANTGELFF. Together with reference TRBV28 and TRBJ2-2, the CDR3 gives the full variable domain: DVKVTQSSRYLVKRTGEKVFLECVQDMDHENMFWYRQDPGLGLRLIYFSYDVKMKEKGDIPEGYSVSREKKERFSLILESASTNQTSMYLCASSLVTPANTGELFFGEGSRLTVL.

Many counts were recorded for this clonotype. The gene calls are TRBV3-1 and TRBJ1-2, with D uncertain. Per the germline V gene, CDR1 is LGHDT and CDR2 is YNNKEL (reference sequence). The V end lost 1 base, the J end lost 6 bases, and 15 bases lay between the germline ends. The CDR3 is made up of 15 amino acids. The CDR3 region is CASSQAVRRRDGYTF. Written as DNA, the CDR3 is TGTGCCAGCAGCCAAGCCGTCAGAAGGCGAGATGGCTACACCTTC.

This clonotype was seen ten or more times. This may come from a read error, since a much larger clone is one base off. The rearrangement joins TRBV28 to TRBJ2-7; TRBD1 aligns across 8 bases. With 3 bases clipped from V and 3 bases from J, the junction kept 4 bases outside the gene matches. The CDR3 loop spans 14 amino acids. Per the germline V gene, CDR1 is MDHEN and CDR2 is SYDVKM. The CDR3 sequence is CASSLKTGGYEQYF. The CDR3 DNA reads as TGTGCCAGCAGTTTGAAAACAGGGGGCTACGAGCAGTACTTC.